The following is a TCR beta chain sequence with its context. The data stem from a study of blood T cell repertoires in COVID-19. Across the study: The United States, Italy and Spain provided the acute and convalescent COVID-19 samples. Sample material is recorded as cDNA or gDNA derived from T cells, B-cell-depleted T cells, or PBMCs.

How the authors handled the data: Amplification from reference gene primers served as the basis for estimated nucleated cell counts. Here immunoSEQ multiplex PCR was the method, and the copy in TCRdb shows in-frame clones only, minus some. From that table come the V and J calls and clone size; the DNA was used to work out D and trimming. The table lists about 290,000 clones, 75% to 90% of them singletons. This CDR3 is 15 amino acids long. Germline CDR1 is SEHNR and CDR2 is FQNEAQ (reference sequence). Trimming cost V 5 bases and J 2 bases, with 12 bases left between them. The sequence came from a woman under 40 with active or convalescent COVID-19. The V call is TRBV7-9, the J call TRBJ1-4; possibly TRBD1 for D (5 bases). Material: peripheral blood. The CDR3 region has the DNA TGTGCCAGCAGCGAAGGGGACTTTACTAATGAAAAACTGTTTTTT. It specifies CASSEGDFTNEKLFF.